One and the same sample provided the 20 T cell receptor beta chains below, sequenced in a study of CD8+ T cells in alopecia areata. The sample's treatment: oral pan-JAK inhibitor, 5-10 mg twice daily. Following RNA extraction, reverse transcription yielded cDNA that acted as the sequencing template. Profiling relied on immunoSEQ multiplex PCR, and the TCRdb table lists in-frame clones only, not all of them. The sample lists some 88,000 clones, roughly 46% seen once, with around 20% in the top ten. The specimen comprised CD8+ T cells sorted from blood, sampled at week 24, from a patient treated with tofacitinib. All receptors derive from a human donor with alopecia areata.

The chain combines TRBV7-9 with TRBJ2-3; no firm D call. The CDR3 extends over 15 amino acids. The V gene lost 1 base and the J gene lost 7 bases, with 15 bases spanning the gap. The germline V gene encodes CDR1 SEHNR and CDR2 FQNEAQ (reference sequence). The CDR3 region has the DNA TGTGCCAGCAGCTTAGGAATGATCTCTTTGAATACGCAGTATTTT. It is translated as CASSLGMISLNTQYF.

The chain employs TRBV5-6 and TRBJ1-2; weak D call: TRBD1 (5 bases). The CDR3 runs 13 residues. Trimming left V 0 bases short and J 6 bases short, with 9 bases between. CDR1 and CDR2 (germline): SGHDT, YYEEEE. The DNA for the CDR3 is TGTGCCAGCAGCTTGGCAACGGGGCATGGCTACACCTTC. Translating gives CASSLATGHGYTF.

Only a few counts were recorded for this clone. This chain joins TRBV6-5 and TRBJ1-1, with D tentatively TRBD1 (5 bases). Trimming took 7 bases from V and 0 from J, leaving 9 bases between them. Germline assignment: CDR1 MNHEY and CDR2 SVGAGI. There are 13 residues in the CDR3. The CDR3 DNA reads TGTGCCAGCAAGCGGGGACTGAACACTGAAGCTTTCTTT. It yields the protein CASKRGLNTEAFF.

The CDR3 region is CSVDRVNEQFF. For the CDR3, the DNA is TGCAGCGTTGACCGGGTCAATGAGCAGTTCTTC. The V and J genes are TRBV29-1 and TRBJ2-1; no clear D. Trimming pared 3 bases from V and 6 bases from J, leaving 6 bases between. The germline V gene has CDR1 SQVTM and CDR2 ANQGSEA. The CDR3 consists of 11 residues.

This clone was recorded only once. CDR3 DNA sequence: TGTGCCAGCAGCTTCTGGGGGAGCTACAATGAGCAGTTCTTC. Translating gives CASSFWGSYNEQFF. The chain carries TRBV7-3 and TRBJ2-1, with D perhaps being TRBD1 or TRBD2 (5 bases each). The CDR3 length is 14 residues. Between the trimmed V and J ends, which lost 3 bases and 3 bases, there was a span of 9 bases. In germline, CDR1 is SGHTA, CDR2 FQGTGA.

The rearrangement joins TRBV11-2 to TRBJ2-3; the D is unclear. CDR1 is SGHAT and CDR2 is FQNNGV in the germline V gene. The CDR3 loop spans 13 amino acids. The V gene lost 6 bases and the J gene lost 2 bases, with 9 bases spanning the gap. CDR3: CASRSGATDTQYF. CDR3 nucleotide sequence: TGTGCCAGCAGGTCAGGAGCCACAGATACGCAGTATTTT. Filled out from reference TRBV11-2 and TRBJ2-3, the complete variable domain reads EAGVAQSPRYKIIEKRQSVAFWCNPISGHATLYWYQQILGQGPKLLIQFQNNGVVDDSQLPKDRFSAERLKGVDSTLKIQPAKLEDSAVYLCASRSGATDTQYFGPGTRLTVL.

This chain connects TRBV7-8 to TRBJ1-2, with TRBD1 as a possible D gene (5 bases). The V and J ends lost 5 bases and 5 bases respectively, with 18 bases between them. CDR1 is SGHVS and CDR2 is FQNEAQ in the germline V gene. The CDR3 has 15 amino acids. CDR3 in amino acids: CASSTSRGSQYGYTF. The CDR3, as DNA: TGTGCCAGCAGCACGTCTCGGGGGTCCCAGTATGGCTACACCTTC.

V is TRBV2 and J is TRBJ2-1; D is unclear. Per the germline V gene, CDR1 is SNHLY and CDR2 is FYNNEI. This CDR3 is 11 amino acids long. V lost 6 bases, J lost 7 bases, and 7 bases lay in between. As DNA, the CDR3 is TGTGCCAGCAGGGCGATAAATGAGCAGTTCTTC. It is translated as CASRAINEQFF.

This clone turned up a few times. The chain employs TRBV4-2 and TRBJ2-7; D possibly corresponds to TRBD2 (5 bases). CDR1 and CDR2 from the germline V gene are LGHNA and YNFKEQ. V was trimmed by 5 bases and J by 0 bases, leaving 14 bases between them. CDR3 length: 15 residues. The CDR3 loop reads CASSGRTGSSYEQYF. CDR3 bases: TGTGCCAGCAGCGGCCGGACTGGAAGCTCCTACGAGCAGTACTTC.

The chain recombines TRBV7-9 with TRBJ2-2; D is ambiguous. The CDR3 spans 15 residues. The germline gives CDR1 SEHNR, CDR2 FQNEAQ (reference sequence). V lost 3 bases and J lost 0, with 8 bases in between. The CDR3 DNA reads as TGTGCCAGCAGCTTCCTTGGGGCGAACACCGGGGAGCTGTTTTTT. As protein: CASSFLGANTGELFF.

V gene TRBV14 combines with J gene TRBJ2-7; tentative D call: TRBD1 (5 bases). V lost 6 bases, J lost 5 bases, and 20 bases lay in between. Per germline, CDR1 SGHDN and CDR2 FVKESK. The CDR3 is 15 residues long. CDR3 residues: CASSHRPRSPDEQYF. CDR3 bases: TGTGCCAGCAGTCACAGGCCCAGGTCCCCCGACGAGCAGTACTTC.

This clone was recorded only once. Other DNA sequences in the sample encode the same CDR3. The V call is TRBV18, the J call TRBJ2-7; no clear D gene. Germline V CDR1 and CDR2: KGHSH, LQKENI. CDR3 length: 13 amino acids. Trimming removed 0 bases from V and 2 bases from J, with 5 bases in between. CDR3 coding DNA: TGTGCCAGCTCACCACCCACCGCCTACGAGCAGTACTTC. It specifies CASSPPTAYEQYF.

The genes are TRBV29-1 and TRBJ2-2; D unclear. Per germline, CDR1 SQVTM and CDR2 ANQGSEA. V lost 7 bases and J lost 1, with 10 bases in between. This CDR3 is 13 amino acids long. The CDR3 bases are TGCAGCGGGGTGACGGTGAACACCGGGGAGCTGTTTTTT. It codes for CSGVTVNTGELFF.

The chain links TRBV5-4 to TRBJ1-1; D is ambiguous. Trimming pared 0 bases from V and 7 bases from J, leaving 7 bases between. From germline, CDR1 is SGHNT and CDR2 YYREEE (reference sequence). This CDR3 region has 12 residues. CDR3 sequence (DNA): TGTGCCAGCAGCTTGGGATCGAGTGAAGCTTTCTTT. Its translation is CASSLGSSEAFF.

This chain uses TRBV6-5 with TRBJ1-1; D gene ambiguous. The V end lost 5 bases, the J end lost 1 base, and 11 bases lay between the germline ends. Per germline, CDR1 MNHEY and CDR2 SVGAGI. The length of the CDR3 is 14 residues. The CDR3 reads CASSPDWENTEAFF. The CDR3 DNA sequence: TGTGCCAGCAGTCCCGACTGGGAGAACACTGAAGCTTTCTTT.

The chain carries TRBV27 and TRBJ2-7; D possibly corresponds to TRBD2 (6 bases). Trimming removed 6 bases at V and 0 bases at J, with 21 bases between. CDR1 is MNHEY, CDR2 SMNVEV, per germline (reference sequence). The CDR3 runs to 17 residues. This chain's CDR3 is CASRPRVERVPSYEQYF. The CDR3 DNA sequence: TGTGCCAGCAGGCCCCGGGTCGAGCGGGTCCCCTCCTACGAGCAGTACTTC.

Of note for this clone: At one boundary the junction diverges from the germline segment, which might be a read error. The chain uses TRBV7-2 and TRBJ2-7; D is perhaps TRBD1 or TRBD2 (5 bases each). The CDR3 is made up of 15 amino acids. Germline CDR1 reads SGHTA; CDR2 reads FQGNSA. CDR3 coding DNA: TGTGCCAGCACCTTAGGCCGGGGCAGCTCCTACGAGCAGTACTTC. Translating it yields CASTLGRGSSYEQYF.

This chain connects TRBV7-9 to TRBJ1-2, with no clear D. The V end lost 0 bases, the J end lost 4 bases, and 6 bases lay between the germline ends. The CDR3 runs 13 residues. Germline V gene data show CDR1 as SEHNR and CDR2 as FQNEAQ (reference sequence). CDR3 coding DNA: TGTGCCAGCAGCTTAGCCCAGAGCTATGGCTACACCTTC. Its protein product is CASSLAQSYGYTF.

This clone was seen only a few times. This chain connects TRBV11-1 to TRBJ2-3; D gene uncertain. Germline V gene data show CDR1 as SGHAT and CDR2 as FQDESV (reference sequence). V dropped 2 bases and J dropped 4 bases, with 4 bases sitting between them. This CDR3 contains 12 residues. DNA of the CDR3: TGTGCCAGCAGCTTAACGTCAGATACGCAGTATTTT. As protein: CASSLTSDTQYF. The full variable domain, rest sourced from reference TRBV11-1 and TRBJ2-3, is EAEVAQSPRYKITEKSQAVAFWCDPISGHATLYWYRQILGQGPELLVQFQDESVVDDSQLPKDRFSAERLKGVDSTLKIQPAELGDSAMYLCASSLTSDTQYFGPGTRLTVL.

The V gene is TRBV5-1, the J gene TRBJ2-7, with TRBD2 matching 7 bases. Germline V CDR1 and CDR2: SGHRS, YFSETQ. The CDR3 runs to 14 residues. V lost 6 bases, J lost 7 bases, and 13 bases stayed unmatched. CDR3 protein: CASIGLENGTEQYF. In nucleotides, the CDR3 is TGCGCCAGCATCGGACTAGAGAACGGGACGGAGCAGTACTTC. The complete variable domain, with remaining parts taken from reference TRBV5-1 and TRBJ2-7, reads KAGVTQTPRYLIKTRGQQVTLSCSPISGHRSVSWYQQTPGQGLQFLFEYFSETQRNKGNFPGRFSGRQFSNSRSEMNVSTLELGDSALYLCASIGLENGTEQYFGPGTRLTVT.